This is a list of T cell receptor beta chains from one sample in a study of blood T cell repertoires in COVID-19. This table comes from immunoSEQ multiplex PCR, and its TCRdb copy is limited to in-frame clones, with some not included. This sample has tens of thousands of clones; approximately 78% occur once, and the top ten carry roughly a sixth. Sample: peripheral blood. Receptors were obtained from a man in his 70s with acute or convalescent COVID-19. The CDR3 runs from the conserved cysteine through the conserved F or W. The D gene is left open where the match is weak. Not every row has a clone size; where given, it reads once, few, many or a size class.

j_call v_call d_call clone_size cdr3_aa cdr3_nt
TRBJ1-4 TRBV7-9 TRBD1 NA CASSFPGQGASGEKLFF TGTGCCAGCAGCTTCCCGGGACAGGGGGCGTCGGGCGAAAAACTGTTTTTT
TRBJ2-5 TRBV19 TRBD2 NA CASSTQAGGGETQYF TGTGCCAGTAGTACCCAAGCGGGGGGCGGGGAGACCCAGTACTTC
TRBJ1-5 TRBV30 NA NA CAWSVTGLRQPQHF TGTGCCTGGAGCGTAACAGGGCTTCGGCAGCCCCAGCATTTT
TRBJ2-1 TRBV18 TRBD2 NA CASSSTPGLAAENGQFF TGTGCCAGCTCATCAACACCGGGACTAGCTGCTGAAAATGGACAGTTCTTC
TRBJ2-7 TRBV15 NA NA CATSRDTTGRYF TGTGCCACCAGCAGAGATACGACAGGACGGTACTTC
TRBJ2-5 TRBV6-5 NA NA CASSWDTDQETQYF TGTGCCAGCAGTTGGGACACTGACCAAGAGACCCAGTACTTC
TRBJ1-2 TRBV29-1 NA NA CSAPMQGPYGYTF TGCAGCGCCCCCATGCAGGGGCCTTATGGCTACACCTTC
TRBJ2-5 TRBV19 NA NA CASSIDHSVIWTGGQETQYF TGTGCCAGTAGTATAGACCATTCCGTGATCTGGACAGGAGGGCAAGAGACCCAGTACTTC
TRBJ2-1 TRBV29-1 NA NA CSVVASSNSYNEQFF TGCAGCGTTGTAGCTAGCTCCAACTCCTACAATGAGCAGTTCTTC
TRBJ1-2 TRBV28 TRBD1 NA CASSLGQGGYTF TGTGCCAGCAGTTTAGGACAGGGGGGTTACACCTTC
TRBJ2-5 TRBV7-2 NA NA CASSFDLGHQETQYF TGTGCCAGCAGCTTTGACTTGGGGCACCAAGAGACCCAGTACTTC
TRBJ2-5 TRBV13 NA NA CASSLQQETQYF TGTGCCAGCAGCTTGCAGCAAGAGACCCAGTACTTC
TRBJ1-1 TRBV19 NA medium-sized CASSTHGRGTNTEAFF TGTGCCAGTAGTACCCACGGGAGAGGGACGAACACTGAAGCTTTCTTT
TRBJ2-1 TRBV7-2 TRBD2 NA CASSLAGTSGSWEQFF TGTGCCAGCAGCTTGGCCGGGACTAGCGGGAGTTGGGAGCAGTTCTTC
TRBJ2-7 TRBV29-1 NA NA CSVGHLDEQYF TGCAGCGTGGGACACCTCGACGAGCAGTACTTC
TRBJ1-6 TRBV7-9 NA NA CASSRGGSAHSPLHF TGTGCCAGCAGCCGCGGGGGGTCCGCTCATTCACCCCTCCACTTT
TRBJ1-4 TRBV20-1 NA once CSARVSEKLFF TGCAGTGCTAGAGTTAGTGAAAAACTGTTTTTT
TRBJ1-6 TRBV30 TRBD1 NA CAWGALDRANSPLHF TGTGCCTGGGGGGCCCTGGACAGGGCTAATTCACCCCTCCACTTT
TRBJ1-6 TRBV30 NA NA CAWSPGPQGFGNSPLHF TGTGCCTGGAGCCCAGGACCACAGGGTTTTGGTAATTCACCCCTCCACTTT
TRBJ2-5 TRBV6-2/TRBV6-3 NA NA CASSVGQRGETQYF TGTGCCAGCAGTGTTGGACAGCGAGGAGAGACCCAGTACTTC
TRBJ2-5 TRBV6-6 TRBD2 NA CASRLAGVRETQYF TGTGCCAGCAGGCTAGCGGGGGTTAGGGAGACCCAGTACTTC
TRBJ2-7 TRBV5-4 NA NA CASSQAGRSGEQYF TGTGCCAGCAGCCAGGCGGGCCGGTCGGGCGAGCAGTACTTC
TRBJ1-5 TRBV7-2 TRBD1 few CASSLVGTVNQPQHF TGTGCCAGCAGCTTAGTCGGGACAGTGAATCAGCCCCAGCATTTT
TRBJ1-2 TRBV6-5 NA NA CASSSAGNNYTF TGTGCCAGTTCTTCGGCGGGGAACAACTACACCTTC
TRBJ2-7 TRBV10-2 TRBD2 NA CASSGKLAGSLYSSYEQYF TGCGCCAGCAGCGGCAAACTAGCGGGGAGTTTGTATAGTTCCTACGAGCAGTACTTC
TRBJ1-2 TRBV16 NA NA CASSQILSNYGYTF TGTGCCAGCAGCCAAATTCTCAGTAACTATGGCTACACCTTC
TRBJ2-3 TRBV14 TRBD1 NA CASSPKQRDSTSTDTQYF TGTGCCAGCAGCCCAAAGCAACGGGACAGCACTAGCACAGATACGCAGTATTTT